Below, 9 T cell receptor beta chains from the same sample are listed, as sequenced in a study of PD-1 blockade in mismatch repair-deficient tumors. The repertoire was sequenced with immunoSEQ multiplex PCR; TCRdb's copy has only in-frame clones and lacks some. The repertoire holds 30,000 to 45,000 clones, with roughly 84% as singletons. The sample in question was peripheral blood, obtained roughly 75 weeks after starting pembrolizumab. These receptor sequences come from an adult with mismatch repair-deficient cancer.

The rearrangement links TRBV7-3 to TRBJ2-1; 7 bases match TRBD2. This CDR3 spans 16 amino acids. The junction had 11 bases not matched to a gene; V was cut back by 5 bases and J by 4 bases. Germline V gene sequence: CDR1 SGHTA, CDR2 FQGTGA. The CDR3 DNA reads TGTGCCAGCAGCACCTCTAGCGGAGAACCGTACAATGAGCAGTTCTTC. It translates to CASSTSSGEPYNEQFF.

This chain links TRBV7-4 with TRBJ2-7; tentatively, D is TRBD1 or TRBD2 (6 bases each). The CDR3 is 15 residues long. Trimming cost V 2 bases and J 2 bases, with 13 bases left between them. CDR1 and CDR2 from the germline V gene are SGHVT and SQSDAQ. The CDR3 here is CASSLPGGKAYEQYF. CDR3 DNA sequence: TGTGCCAGCAGCTTACCCGGGGGCAAAGCCTACGAGCAGTACTTC.

J is TRBJ2-3 and V is TRBV7-9; 8 positions agree with TRBD2. CDR1 is SEHNR and CDR2 is FQNEAQ in the germline V gene (reference sequence). V dropped 5 bases and J dropped 6; count of bases not matched to a gene: 13. This CDR3 region has 16 residues. For the CDR3, the DNA is TGTGCCAGCAGCCCGACTAGCGCTGCGCTTGTGGATACGCAGTATTTT. Its translation: CASSPTSAALVDTQYF.

The chain has TRBV6-1 and TRBJ1-2, with D tentatively TRBD1 (6 bases). The CDR3 length is 14 residues. V was clipped by 2 bases and J by 8 bases, with 15 bases between them. Germline values: CDR1 MNHNS, CDR2 SASEGT. CDR3 residues: CASSERRGRGGYTF. CDR3 in DNA: TGTGCCAGCAGTGAACGGAGGGGGAGGGGAGGCTACACCTTC.

This clone appeared a single time. The chain couples TRBV29-1 to TRBJ2-1; a weak D match, TRBD1 (5 bases). Germline assignment: CDR1 SQVTM and CDR2 ANQGSEA. Between the trimmed V and J ends, which lost 0 bases and 3 bases, there was a span of 15 bases. The CDR3 runs to 16 residues. The CDR3 nucleotides are TGCAGCGTTGAAGATCTGGAGACAGTGATCTACAATGAGCAGTTCTTC. Encoded protein: CSVEDLETVIYNEQFF.

The V call is TRBV25-1, the J call TRBJ2-1; D not certain. V gave up 5 bases and J gave up 14 bases, with 7 bases separating them. Germline CDR1 is MGHDK and CDR2 is SYGVNS. The CDR3 sequence is 9 residues long. CDR3 in amino acids: CASSPPKFF. As DNA, the CDR3 is TGTGCCAGCAGTCCCCCAAAGTTCTTC.

This clone was counted a single time. The V call is TRBV19, the J call TRBJ2-3; tentatively, D is TRBD2 (7 bases). V lost 8 bases, J lost 2 bases, and 20 bases lay in between. Germline V gene data show CDR1 as LNHDA and CDR2 as SQIVND (reference sequence). The length of the CDR3 is 16 residues. The CDR3 nucleotides read TGTGCCAGTTCGGGGAGGGGGGGCCAACTCACAGATACGCAGTATTTT. This gives the protein CASSGRGGQLTDTQYF. Combining the CDR3 with reference TRBV19 and TRBJ2-3 gives the whole variable domain DGGITQSPKYLFRKEGQNVTLSCEQNLNHDAMYWYRQDPGQGLRLIYYSQIVNDFQKGDIAEGYSVSREKKESFPLTVTSAQKNPTAFYLCASSGRGGQLTDTQYFGPGTRLTVL.

V gene TRBV5-1 combines with J gene TRBJ2-1; D perhaps matches TRBD1 (5 bases). V lost 1 base and J 5 bases, leaving 25 bases between the germline ends. This CDR3 contains 19 residues. The V gene's germline CDR1 is SGHRS and CDR2 YFSETQ. CDR3 amino acids: CASSLKVENPFRGNNEQFF. The CDR3 region has the DNA TGCGCCAGCAGCTTGAAGGTAGAGAACCCCTTTAGGGGCAACAATGAGCAGTTCTTC.

The chain has TRBV11-2 and TRBJ2-2; D may be TRBD1 (6 bases). The CDR3 contains 16 residues. Trimming stripped 4 bases from V and 1 base from J, with 13 bases between. CDR1 SGHAT and CDR2 FQNNGV come from the germline V gene. CDR3 sequence: CASSSVRGRNTGELFF. The CDR3 bases are TGTGCCAGCAGCTCAGTCAGGGGCCGGAACACCGGGGAGCTGTTTTTT.